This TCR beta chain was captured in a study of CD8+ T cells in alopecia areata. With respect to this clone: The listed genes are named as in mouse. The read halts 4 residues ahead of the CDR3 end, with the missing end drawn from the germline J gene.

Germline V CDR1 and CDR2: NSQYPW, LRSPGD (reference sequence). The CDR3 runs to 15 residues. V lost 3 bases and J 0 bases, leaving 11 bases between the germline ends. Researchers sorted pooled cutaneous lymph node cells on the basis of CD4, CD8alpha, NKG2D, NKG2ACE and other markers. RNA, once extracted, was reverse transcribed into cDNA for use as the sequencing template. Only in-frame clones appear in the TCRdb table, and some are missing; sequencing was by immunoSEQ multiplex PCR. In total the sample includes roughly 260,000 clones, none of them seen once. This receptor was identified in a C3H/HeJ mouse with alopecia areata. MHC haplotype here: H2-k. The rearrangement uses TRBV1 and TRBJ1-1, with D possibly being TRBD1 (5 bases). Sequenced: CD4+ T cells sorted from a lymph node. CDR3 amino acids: CTCSAGRVANTEVFF. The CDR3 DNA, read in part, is TGCACCTGCAGTGCTGGCAGGGTTGCAAACACA.